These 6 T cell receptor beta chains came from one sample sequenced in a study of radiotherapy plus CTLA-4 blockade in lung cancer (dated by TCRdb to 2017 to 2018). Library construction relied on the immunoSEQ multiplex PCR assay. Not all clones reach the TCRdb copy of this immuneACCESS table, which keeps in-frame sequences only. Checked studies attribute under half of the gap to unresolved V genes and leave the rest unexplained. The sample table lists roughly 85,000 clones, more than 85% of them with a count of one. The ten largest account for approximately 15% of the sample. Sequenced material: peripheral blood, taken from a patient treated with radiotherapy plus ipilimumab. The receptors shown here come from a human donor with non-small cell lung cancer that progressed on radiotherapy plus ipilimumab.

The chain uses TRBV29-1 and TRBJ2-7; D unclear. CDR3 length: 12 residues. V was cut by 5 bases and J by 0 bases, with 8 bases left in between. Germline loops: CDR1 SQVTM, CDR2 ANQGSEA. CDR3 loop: CSVFDFSYEQYF. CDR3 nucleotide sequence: TGCAGCGTTTTCGACTTCTCCTACGAGCAGTACTTC.

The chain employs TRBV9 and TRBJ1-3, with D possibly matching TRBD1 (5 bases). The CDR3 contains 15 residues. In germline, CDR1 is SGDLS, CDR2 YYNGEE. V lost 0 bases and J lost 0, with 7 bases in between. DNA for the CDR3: TGTGCCAGCAGCGTAGAGGACAACTCTGGAAACACCATATATTTT. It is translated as CASSVEDNSGNTIYF.

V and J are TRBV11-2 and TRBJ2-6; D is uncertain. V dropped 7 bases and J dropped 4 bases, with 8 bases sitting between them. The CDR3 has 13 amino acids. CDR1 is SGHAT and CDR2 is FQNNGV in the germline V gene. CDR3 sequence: CASTYAGANVLTF. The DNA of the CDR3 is TGTGCCAGCACCTACGCCGGGGCCAACGTCCTGACTTTC.

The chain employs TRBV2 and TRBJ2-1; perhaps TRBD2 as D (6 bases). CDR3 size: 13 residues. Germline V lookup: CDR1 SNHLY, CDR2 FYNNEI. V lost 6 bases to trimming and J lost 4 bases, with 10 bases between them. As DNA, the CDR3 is TGTGCCAGCAGCCGGACTAATTACAATGAGCAGTTCTTC. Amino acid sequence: CASSRTNYNEQFF.

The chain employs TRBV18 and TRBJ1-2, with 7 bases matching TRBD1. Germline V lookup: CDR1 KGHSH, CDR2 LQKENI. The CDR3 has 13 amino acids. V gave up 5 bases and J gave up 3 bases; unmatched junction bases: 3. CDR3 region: CASSTGTDYGYTF. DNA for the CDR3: TGTGCCAGCTCAACCGGGACAGACTATGGCTACACCTTC.

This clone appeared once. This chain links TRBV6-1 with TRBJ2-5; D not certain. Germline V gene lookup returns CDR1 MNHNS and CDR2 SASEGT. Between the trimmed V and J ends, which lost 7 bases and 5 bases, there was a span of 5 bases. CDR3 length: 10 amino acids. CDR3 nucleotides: TGTGCCAGCATGTGGGAGACCCAGTACTTC. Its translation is CASMWETQYF.